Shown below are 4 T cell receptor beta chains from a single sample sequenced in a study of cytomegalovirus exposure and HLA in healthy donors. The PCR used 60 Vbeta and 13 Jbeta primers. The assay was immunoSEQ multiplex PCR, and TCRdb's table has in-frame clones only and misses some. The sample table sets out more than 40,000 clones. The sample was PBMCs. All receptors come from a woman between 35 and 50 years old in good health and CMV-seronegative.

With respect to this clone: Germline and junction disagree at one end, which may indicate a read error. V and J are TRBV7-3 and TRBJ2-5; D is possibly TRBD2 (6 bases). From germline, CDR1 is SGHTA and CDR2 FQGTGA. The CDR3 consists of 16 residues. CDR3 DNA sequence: TGTGCCAGCAGCTCGGCGTTAGACTACCCACGGGAGAACCAGTACTTC. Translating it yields CASSSALDYPRENQYF.

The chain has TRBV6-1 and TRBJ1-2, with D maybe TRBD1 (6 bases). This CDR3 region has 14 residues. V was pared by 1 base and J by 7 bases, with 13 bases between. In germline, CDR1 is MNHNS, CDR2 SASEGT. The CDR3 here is CASSEGQDGGGYTF. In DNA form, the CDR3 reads TGTGCCAGCAGTGAAGGACAGGACGGAGGTGGCTACACCTTC.

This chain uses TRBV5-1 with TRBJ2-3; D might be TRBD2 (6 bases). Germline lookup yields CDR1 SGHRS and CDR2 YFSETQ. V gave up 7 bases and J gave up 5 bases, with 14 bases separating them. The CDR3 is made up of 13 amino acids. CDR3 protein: CASRKGGVDTQYF. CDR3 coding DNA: TGCGCCAGCCGAAAGGGAGGTGTAGATACGCAGTATTTT.

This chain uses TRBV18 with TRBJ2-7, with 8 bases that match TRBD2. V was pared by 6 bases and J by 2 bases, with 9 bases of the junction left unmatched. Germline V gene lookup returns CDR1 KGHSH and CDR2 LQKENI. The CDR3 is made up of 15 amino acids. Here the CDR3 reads CASSPGGTNPYEQYF. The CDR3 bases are TGTGCCAGCTCCCCGGGGGGGACGAATCCCTACGAGCAGTACTTC.